This T cell receptor beta chain is from a study of shared T cell receptors in the human thymus. CDR3 length: 12 residues. CDR1 and CDR2 (germline): MNHEY, SMNVEV (reference sequence). The V end lost 2 bases, the J end lost 4 bases, and 6 bases lay between the germline ends. Using immunoSEQ multiplex PCR, the repertoire was profiled, and TCRdb retains in-frame clones only, with some absent. The sample contains about 400,000 clones, about 95% of which appear only once. The material sequenced was thymocytes. The sequence was obtained from a human donor. V usage is TRBV27 and J usage is TRBJ2-7; no clear D. The CDR3, as DNA: TGTGCCAGCAGTTTAAAAGGTTACGAGCAGTACTTC. This sequence encodes CASSLKGYEQYF.